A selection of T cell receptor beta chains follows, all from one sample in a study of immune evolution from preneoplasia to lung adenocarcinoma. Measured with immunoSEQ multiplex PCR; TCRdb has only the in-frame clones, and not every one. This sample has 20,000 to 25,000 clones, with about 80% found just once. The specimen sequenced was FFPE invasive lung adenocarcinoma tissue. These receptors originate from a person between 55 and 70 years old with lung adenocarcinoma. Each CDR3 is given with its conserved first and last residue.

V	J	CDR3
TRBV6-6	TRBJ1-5	CASSYSGRSNQPQHF
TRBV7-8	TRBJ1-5	CASSRDRSQPQHF
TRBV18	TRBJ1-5	CASSPDSNQPQHF
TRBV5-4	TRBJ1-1	CASRRFLGNTANTEAFF
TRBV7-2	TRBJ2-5	CASSFTSGSGRETQYF
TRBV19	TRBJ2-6	CASSIEGGSGANVLTF
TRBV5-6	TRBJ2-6	CASSSLSSSGANVLTF
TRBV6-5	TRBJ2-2	CASSPEYRAAGELFF
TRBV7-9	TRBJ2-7	CASSPQGGEQYF
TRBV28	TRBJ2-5	CASRKRQGGETQYF
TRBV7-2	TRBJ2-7	CASSLSPVSSYEQYF
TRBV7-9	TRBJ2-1	CASQIHNEQFF
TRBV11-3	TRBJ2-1	CASSRTRFDEQFF
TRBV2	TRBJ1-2	CASRTGPLITF
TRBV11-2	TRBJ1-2	CASSPLSTVGPYGYTF
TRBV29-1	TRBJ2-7	CSVGGNSYEQYF
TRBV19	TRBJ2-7	CASSSGTGGVHEQYF
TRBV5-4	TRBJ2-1	CASSLGDSPEFF
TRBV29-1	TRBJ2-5	CSVSRQETQYF
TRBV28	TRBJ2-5	CASSFGSGVEETQYF
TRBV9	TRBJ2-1	CASSVVVREEGEQFF
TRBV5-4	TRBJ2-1	CASSLAPSGPNEQFF
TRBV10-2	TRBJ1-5	CASSDRSNQPQHF
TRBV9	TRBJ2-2	CASSGLAAGELFF
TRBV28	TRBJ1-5	CATRTDSNQPQHF
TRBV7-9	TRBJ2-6	CASSTGTGANVLTF